The sequence of this TCR beta chain was determined in a study of cytomegalovirus exposure and HLA in healthy donors. Study in general: Earlier, 150 million to 200 million T cells were analyzed, and 95 million to 140 million unique TCR beta sequences were found among them.

This PCR relied on a set of 60 Vbeta primers and 13 Jbeta primers. Libraries were prepared by immunoSEQ multiplex PCR; TCRdb keeps only in-frame clonotypes and omits some of them. Its listing shows 150,000 to 200,000 clones. The study's findings and limits: A few of the chains that were CMV-associated were confirmed in vitro to be specific for CMV antigens. Within an earlier analysis, most TCR beta V segments proved productive either about 90% or about 30% of the time. Analysis performed later showed TCR beta chains linked to HLA being more clonally expanded than equally common others.

The CDR3 is made up of 14 amino acids. CDR1 is SNHLY and CDR2 is FYNNEI in the germline V gene. Trimming at V came to 3 bases and at J to 3 bases, leaving 2 bases not matched to a gene. In regard to this clone: The antigen is unknown.

J is TRBJ2-1 and V is TRBV2, with TRBD1 matching 7 bases. The sequence came from a man aged 30 to 45 in good health and CMV-seronegative. Sequenced: PBMCs. The CDR3, as DNA: TGTGCCAGCAGTGACCGGACAGGCTACAATGAGCAGTTCTTC. Encoded protein: CASSDRTGYNEQFF.